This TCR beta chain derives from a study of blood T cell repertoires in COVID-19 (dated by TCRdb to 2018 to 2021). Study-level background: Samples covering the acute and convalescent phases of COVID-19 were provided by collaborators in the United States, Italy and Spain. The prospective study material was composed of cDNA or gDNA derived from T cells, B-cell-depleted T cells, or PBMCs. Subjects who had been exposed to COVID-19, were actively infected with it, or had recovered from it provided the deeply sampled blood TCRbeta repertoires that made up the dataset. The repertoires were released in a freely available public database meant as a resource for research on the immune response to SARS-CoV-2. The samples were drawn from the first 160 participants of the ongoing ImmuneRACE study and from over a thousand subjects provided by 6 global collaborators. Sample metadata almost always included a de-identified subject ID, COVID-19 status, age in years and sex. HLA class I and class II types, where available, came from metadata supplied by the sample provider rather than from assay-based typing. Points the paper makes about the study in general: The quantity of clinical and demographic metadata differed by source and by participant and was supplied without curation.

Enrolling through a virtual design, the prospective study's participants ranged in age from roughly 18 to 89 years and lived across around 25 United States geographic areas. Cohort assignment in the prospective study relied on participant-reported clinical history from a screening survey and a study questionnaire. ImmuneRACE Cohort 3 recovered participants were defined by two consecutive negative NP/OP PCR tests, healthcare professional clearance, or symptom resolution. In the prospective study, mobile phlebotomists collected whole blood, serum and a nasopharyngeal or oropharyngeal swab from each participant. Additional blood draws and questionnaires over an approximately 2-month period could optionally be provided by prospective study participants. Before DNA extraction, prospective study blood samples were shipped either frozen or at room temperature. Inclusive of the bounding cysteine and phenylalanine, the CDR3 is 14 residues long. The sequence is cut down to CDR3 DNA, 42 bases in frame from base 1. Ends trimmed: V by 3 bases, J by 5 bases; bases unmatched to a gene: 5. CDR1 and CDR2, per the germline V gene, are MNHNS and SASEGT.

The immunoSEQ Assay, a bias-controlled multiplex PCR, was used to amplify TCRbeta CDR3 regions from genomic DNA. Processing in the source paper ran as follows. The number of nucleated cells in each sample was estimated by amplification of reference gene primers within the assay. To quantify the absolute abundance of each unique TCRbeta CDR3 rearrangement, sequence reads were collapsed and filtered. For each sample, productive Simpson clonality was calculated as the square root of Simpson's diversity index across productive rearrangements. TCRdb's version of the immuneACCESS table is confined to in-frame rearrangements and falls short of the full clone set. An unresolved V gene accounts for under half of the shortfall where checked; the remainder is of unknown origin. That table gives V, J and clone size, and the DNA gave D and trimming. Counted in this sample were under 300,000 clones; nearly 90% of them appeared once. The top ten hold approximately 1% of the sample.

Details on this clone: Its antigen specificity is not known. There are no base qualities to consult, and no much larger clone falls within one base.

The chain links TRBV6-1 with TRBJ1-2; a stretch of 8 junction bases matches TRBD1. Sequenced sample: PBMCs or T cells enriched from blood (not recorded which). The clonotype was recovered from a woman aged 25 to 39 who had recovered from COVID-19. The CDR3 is CASSDRGREYGYTF. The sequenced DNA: TGTGCCAGCAGTGACAGGGGGCGCGAATATGGCTACACCTTC.